Listed here are 14 T cell receptor beta chains from one sample, sequenced in a study of T cell responses to AZD1222 COVID-19 vaccine. Assay used: immunoSEQ multiplex PCR; TCRdb lists only in-frame clones, some missing. This sample has 100,000 to 150,000 clones, with 80% to 95% found just once. The source material was peripheral blood, sampled 28 days after the second dose of the MenACWY control vaccine. Every receptor here comes from an adult who received the MenACWY meningococcal vaccine as a control.

The rearrangement links TRBV7-9 to TRBJ2-3, with TRBD2 identical over 13 bases. Germline-derived CDR1 and CDR2 are SEHNR and FQNEAQ (reference sequence). This CDR3 is built from 18 residues. J lost 4 bases, V lost 4 bases, and 11 bases had no gene match. Here the CDR3 DNA reads TGTGCCAGCAGCTATGGGACTAGCGGGATACCACATGCAGATACGCAGTATTTT. It codes for CASSYGTSGIPHADTQYF.

J is TRBJ1-1 and V is TRBV19; D remains ambiguous. Trimming cost V 6 bases and J 2 bases, with 10 bases left between them. The CDR3 is 13 amino acids. The germline gives CDR1 LNHDA, CDR2 SQIVND (reference sequence). The CDR3 bases are TGTGCCAGTAGACAGAGCTTAAACACTGAAGCTTTCTTT. Its protein product is CASRQSLNTEAFF.

V gene TRBV4-3 combines with J gene TRBJ2-5, with no clear D. Per germline, CDR1 LGHNA and CDR2 YSLEER. This CDR3 has 13 residues. Trimming removed 1 base at V and 6 bases at J, with 9 bases between. The CDR3 loop reads CASSQVQKQTQYF. The CDR3 bases are TGCGCCAGCAGCCAAGTCCAGAAACAGACCCAGTACTTC.

The gene calls are TRBV7-2 and TRBJ2-1; 9 positions agree with TRBD2. Germline trimming cut 6 bases from V and 4 bases from J; bases unmatched to any gene: 1. Germline lookup yields CDR1 SGHTA and CDR2 FQGNSA. This CDR3 has 13 residues. The DNA for the CDR3 is TGTGCCAGCAGAGGACTAGCGTACAATGAGCAGTTCTTC. Its protein is CASRGLAYNEQFF.

This chain joins TRBV3-1 (or the pseudogene TRBV3-2) and TRBJ2-3; D remains ambiguous. V was clipped by 3 bases and J by 1 base, with 8 bases between them. Germline assignment: CDR1 LGHDT and CDR2 YNNKEL (reference sequence). The CDR3 contains 14 residues. CDR3 loop: CASSHSGGTDTQYF. CDR3 bases: TGTGCCAGCAGCCATTCAGGCGGCACAGATACGCAGTATTTT.

The chain joins TRBV5-1 to TRBJ1-6, with 8 bases that match TRBD1. CDR1 is SGHRS, CDR2 YFSETQ, per germline. CDR3 size: 14 residues. The trim removed 3 bases at V and 7 bases at J, leaving 3 bases unmatched. CDR3 in DNA: TGCGCCAGCAGCTCGCGGACAGGGAATTCACCCCTCCACTTT. Its protein is CASSSRTGNSPLHF.

The chain carries TRBV9 and TRBJ2-7; D is undetermined. Trimming left V 2 bases short and J 4 bases short, with 10 bases between. Germline assignment: CDR1 SGDLS and CDR2 YYNGEE. The CDR3 sequence is 13 residues long. CDR3 amino acids: CASSVLRFYEQYV. The CDR3 DNA reads as TGTGCCAGCAGCGTGCTAAGGTTTTACGAGCAGTACGTC.

V usage is TRBV3-1 (or the pseudogene TRBV3-2) and J usage is TRBJ1-3; 8 bases fit TRBD1. Germline CDR1 is LGHDT and CDR2 is YNNKEL (reference sequence). V lost 5 bases, J lost 4 bases, and 10 bases stayed unmatched. This CDR3 has 16 amino acids. The CDR3 coding sequence is TGTGCCAGCAGCATCCGGGACAGGACGAGGGGAAACACCATATATTTT. Protein: CASSIRDRTRGNTIYF.

CDR3 loop: CASREGRETAYEQYF. CDR3 DNA: TGTGCCAGCAGGGAGGGGCGGGAGACCGCCTACGAGCAGTACTTC. This chain connects TRBV2 to TRBJ2-7; TRBD2 matches at 7 bases. Germline loops: CDR1 SNHLY, CDR2 FYNNEI. The V gene end was trimmed by 6 bases and the J gene end by 2 bases; junction bases not matched to a gene: 10. The CDR3 loop spans 15 amino acids.

The J gene is TRBJ1-6, the V gene TRBV10-2; no definite D call. CDR3 length: 13 residues. From germline, CDR1 is WSHSY and CDR2 SAAADI. Trimming removed 8 bases from V and 1 base from J, with 6 bases in between. The CDR3 region has the DNA TGCGCCAGCCAAAGGTCCTATAATTCACCCCTCCACTTT. Translated, it gives CASQRSYNSPLHF.

The chain joins TRBV28 to TRBJ2-7; no clear D. The CDR3 consists of 13 residues. The V and J ends lost 4 bases and 0 bases respectively, with 7 bases between them. Germline V gene sequence: CDR1 MDHEN, CDR2 SYDVKM. The CDR3 DNA follows: TGTGCCAGCAGTTATTTTCACTCCTACGAGCAGTACTTC. Its translation: CASSYFHSYEQYF.

The chain recombines TRBV3-1 (or the pseudogene TRBV3-2) with TRBJ2-3, with D perhaps being TRBD1 or TRBD2 (5 bases each). Germline CDR1 is LGHDT and CDR2 is YNNKEL (reference sequence). The CDR3 is 16 amino acids. V was clipped by 3 bases and J by 6 bases, with 19 bases between them. CDR3 nucleotide sequence: TGTGCCAGCAGCCACTTACAGGATTTATGGGGGGATACGCAGTATTTT. Amino acids: CASSHLQDLWGDTQYF.

This clone was counted a single time. The J gene is TRBJ1-2, the V gene TRBV28; no clear D. The CDR3 is made up of 17 amino acids. V shed 7 bases and J shed 3 bases, with 24 bases lying between them. Germline V lookup: CDR1 MDHEN, CDR2 SYDVKM. As DNA, the CDR3 is TGTGCCAGCAATCCGGTGTGGGCCGGGGTCTATGACTATGGCTACACCTTC. This gives the protein CASNPVWAGVYDYGYTF.

The chain links TRBV5-5 to TRBJ1-1; D gene ambiguous. The CDR3 spans 16 residues. Looked up from germline, CDR1 is SGHKS and CDR2 is YYEKEE (reference sequence). V dropped 0 bases and J dropped 1 base, with 13 bases sitting between them. The CDR3: CASSLGFLGENTEAFF. CDR3 in DNA: TGTGCCAGCAGCTTGGGCTTCCTGGGAGAGAACACTGAAGCTTTCTTT.